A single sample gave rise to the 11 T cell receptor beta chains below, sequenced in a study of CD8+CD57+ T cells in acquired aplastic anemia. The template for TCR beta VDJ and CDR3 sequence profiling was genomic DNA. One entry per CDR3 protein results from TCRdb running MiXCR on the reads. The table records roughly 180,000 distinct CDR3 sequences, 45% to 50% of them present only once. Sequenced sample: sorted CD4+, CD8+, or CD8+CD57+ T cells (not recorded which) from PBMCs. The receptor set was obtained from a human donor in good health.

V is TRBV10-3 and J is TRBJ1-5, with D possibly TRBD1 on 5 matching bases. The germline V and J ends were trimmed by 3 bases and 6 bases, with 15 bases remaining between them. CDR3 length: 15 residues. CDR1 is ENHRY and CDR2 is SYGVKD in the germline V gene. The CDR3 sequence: CAISDSQGSGQPQHF. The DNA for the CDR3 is TGTGCCATCAGTGATTCCCAGGGTTCAGGTCAGCCCCAGCATTTT.

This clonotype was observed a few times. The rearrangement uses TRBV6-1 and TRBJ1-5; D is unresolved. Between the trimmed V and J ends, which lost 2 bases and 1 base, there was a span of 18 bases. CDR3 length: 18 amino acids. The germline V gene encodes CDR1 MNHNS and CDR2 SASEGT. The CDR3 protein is CASSESIGGSGSNQPQHF. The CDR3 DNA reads TGTGCCAGCAGTGAATCAATCGGAGGGTCGGGGAGCAATCAGCCCCAGCATTTT.

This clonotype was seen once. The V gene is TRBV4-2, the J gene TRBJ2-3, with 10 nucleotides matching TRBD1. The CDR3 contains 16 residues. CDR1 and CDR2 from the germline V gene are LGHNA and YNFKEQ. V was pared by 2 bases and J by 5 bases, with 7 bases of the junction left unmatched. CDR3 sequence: CASSQPDRGRIDTQYF. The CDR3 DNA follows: TGTGCCAGCAGCCAACCCGACAGGGGGCGGATAGATACGCAGTATTTT.

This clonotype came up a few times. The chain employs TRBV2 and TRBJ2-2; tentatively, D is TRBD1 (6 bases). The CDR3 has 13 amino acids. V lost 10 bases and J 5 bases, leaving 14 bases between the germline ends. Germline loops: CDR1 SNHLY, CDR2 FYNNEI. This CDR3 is CATSQGVTGELFF. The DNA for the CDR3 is TGTGCCACTTCACAGGGAGTGACCGGGGAGCTGTTTTTT.

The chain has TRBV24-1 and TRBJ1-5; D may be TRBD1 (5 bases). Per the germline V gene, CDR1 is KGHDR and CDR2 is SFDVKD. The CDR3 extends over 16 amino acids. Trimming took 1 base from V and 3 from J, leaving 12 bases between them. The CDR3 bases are TGTGCCACCAGTGATTTATGGGGGGAGTACAATCAGCCCCAGCATTTT. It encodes CATSDLWGEYNQPQHF.

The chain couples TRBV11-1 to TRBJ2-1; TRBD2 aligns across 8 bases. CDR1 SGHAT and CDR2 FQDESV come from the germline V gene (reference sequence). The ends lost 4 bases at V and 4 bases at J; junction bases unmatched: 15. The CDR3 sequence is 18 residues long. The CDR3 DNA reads TGTGCCAGCAGCTCATCCGACTTTGGACTAGCACTTTACAATGAGCAGTTCTTC. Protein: CASSSSDFGLALYNEQFF.

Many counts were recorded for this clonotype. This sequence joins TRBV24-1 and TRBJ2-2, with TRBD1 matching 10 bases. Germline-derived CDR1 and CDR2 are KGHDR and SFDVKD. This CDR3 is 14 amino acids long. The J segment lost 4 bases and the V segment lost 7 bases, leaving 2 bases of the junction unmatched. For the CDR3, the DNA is TGTGCCACCAGCTGGACAGGGGGCACCGGGGAGCTGTTTTTT. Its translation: CATSWTGGTGELFF.

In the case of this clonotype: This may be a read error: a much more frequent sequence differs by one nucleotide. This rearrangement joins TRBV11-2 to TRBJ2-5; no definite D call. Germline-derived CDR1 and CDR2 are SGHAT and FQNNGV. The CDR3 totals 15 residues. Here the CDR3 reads CASGFVDGSQETQYF. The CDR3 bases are TGTGCCAGCGGCTTTGTAGATGGGTCCCAAGAGACCCAGTACTTC. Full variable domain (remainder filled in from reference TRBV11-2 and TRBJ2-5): EAGVAQSPRYKIIEKRQSVAFWCNPISGHATLYWYQQILGQGPKLLIQFQNNGVVDDSQLPKDRFSAERLKGVDSTLKIQPAKLEDSAVYLCASGFVDGSQETQYFGPGTRLLVL.

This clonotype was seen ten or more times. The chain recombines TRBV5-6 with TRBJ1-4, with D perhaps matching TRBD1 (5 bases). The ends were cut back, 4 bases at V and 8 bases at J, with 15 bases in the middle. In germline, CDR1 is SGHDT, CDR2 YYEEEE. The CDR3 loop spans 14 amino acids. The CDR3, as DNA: TGTGCCAGCAGCCCCGTTCCGACAGAAGAAAAACTGTTTTTT. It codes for CASSPVPTEEKLFF.

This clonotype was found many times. CDR3 in DNA: TGTGCCACCAGCAGAGATTCGGCCTCTGATTCACCCCTCCACTTT. Its translation is CATSRDSASDSPLHF. This chain uses TRBV15 with TRBJ1-6; D not certain. Germline V CDR1 and CDR2: LNHNV, YYDKDF (reference sequence). The germline V and J ends were trimmed by 0 bases and 8 bases, with 11 bases remaining between them. CDR3 length: 15 amino acids. The variable domain in full, with the rest retrieved from reference TRBV15 and TRBJ1-6, is DAMVIQNPRYQVTQFGKPVTLSCSQTLNHNVMYWYQQKSSQAPKLLFHYYDKDFNNEADTPDNFQSRRPNTSFCFLDIRSPGLGDTAMYLCATSRDSASDSPLHFGNGTRLTVT.

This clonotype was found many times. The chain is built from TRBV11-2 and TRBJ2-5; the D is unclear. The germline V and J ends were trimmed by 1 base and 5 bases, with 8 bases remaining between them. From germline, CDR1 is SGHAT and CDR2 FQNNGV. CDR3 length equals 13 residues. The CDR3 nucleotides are TGTGCCAGCAGCTTAGGGCCCAGGGAGACCCAGTACTTC. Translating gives CASSLGPRETQYF.